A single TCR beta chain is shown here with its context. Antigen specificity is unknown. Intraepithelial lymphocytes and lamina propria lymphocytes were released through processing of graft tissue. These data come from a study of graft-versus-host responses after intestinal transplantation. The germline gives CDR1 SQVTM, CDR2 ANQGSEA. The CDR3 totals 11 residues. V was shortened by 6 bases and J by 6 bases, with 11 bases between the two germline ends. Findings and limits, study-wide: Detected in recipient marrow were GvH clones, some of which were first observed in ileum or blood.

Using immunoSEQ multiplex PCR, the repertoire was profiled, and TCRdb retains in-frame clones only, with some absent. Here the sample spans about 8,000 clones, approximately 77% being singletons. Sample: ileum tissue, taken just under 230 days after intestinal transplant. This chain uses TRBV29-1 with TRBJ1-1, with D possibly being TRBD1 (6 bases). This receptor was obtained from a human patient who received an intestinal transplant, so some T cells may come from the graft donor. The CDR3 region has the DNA TGCAGCGTCAGGGGTTCCGCTGAAGCTTTCTTT. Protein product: CSVRGSAEAFF.